One T cell receptor (beta chain) is described in this entry. This entry belongs to a study of blood T cells in healthy people across ages. It was with a sample-barcoded 5' primer and a J-beta primer mix that a second PCR of roughly 6 to 11 cycles was run. Each CDR3 protein gets one entry after TCRdb re-called the 5' RACE reads with MiXCR. Altogether 850,000 to 1,000,000 distinct CDR3 sequences are present, roughly 50% being singletons, with the ten largest covering about an eighth. Trimming shortened V by 1 base and J by 0 bases, and 10 bases separated the two germline ends. Germline CDR1 reads SGDLS; CDR2 reads YYNGEE. The CDR3 runs to 15 residues. Drawn from each donor were around 9.1 milliliters of peripheral blood. They isolated at least 6 million PBMCs from each sample.

The sequencing input was blood. The sequence derives from a man between 25 and 39 years old in good health. This sequence joins TRBV9 and TRBJ2-5, with D possibly being TRBD2 (6 bases). The CDR3 protein is CASSVSGAHQETQYF. The CDR3 bases are TGTGCCAGCAGCGTATCGGGAGCCCACCAAGAGACCCAGTACTTC.